These 21 T cell receptor beta chains came from one sample sequenced in a study of T cell changes during pregnancy in multiple sclerosis. Produced via immunoSEQ multiplex PCR; TCRdb's table is partial and in-frame only. The sample contains about 87,000 clones, 90% to 95% of which appear only once. The sample here was peripheral blood, taken in the third trimester of pregnancy. The source is a female donor in good health, enrolled as a control in a pregnancy study.

The CDR3 DNA reads TGTGCCAGCAGCTGGCGGGGGGATCTGAAGTACTTC. Amino acid sequence: CASSWRGDLKYF. This chain uses TRBV5-4 with TRBJ2-7; 8 nucleotides match TRBD2. The CDR3 length is 12 residues. From germline, CDR1 is SGHNT and CDR2 YYREEE (reference sequence). V lost 3 bases, J lost 11 bases, and 7 bases stayed unmatched.

The V and J genes are TRBV5-1 and TRBJ1-3, with D possibly matching TRBD1 (5 bases). V was pared by 1 base and J by 0 bases, with 11 bases between. This CDR3 has 16 amino acids. Germline V gene lookup returns CDR1 SGHRS and CDR2 YFSETQ. CDR3 bases: TGCGCCAGCAGCTTGAATCAGGGCCACTCTGGAAACACCATATATTTT. This gives the protein CASSLNQGHSGNTIYF.

The chain employs TRBV4-2 and TRBJ1-1; 8 bases line up with TRBD1. The length of the CDR3 is 16 residues. Germline loops: CDR1 LGHNA, CDR2 YNFKEQ. The J segment lost 4 bases and the V segment lost 0 bases, leaving 7 bases of the junction unmatched. The CDR3 coding sequence is TGTGCCAGCAGCCAAGATGGGGAAACAGGGGGCACTGAAGCTTTCTTT. It yields the protein CASSQDGETGGTEAFF.

V usage is TRBV7-9 and J usage is TRBJ1-5, with D possibly matching TRBD1 (6 bases). Deletions cut 5 bases from V and 5 bases from J, with 16 bases between. Germline CDR1 reads SEHNR; CDR2 reads FQNEAQ (reference sequence). The CDR3 has 15 residues. The CDR3, as DNA: TGTGCCAGCAGCCGAGGGGGGGCGGCTCATCAGCCCCAGCATTTT. This translates into CASSRGGAAHQPQHF.

The V gene is TRBV5-1, the J gene TRBJ1-1; D gene ambiguous. Germline V gene data show CDR1 as SGHRS and CDR2 as YFSETQ. The CDR3 is 16 amino acids. Trimming left V 4 bases short and J 4 bases short, with 20 bases between. CDR3 bases: TGCGCCAGCAGCCCTGAAATGGGCATGGTAGGCACTGAAGCTTTCTTT. Its protein is CASSPEMGMVGTEAFF.

The gene calls are TRBV28 and TRBJ1-2; TRBD1 is a possible D gene (5 bases). With 3 bases removed from V and 8 bases from J, the gap between germline ends came to 19 bases. The CDR3 sequence is 15 residues long. Germline-derived CDR1 and CDR2 are MDHEN and SYDVKM. This chain's CDR3 is CASSFFRDLIGGYTF. The CDR3 DNA reads TGTGCCAGCAGTTTCTTCCGGGACTTAATAGGGGGCTACACCTTC.

The chain combines TRBV5-1 with TRBJ2-1, with D possibly being TRBD1 (7 bases). Germline V lookup: CDR1 SGHRS, CDR2 YFSETQ. V shed 5 bases and J shed 0 bases, with 12 bases lying between them. CDR3 size: 15 residues. The CDR3: CASSSGGSSYNEQFF. The DNA of the CDR3 is TGCGCCAGCAGTTCAGGGGGGAGCTCCTACAATGAGCAGTTCTTC.

This chain connects TRBV6-1 to TRBJ2-5, with 8 nucleotides matching TRBD2. Unmatched junction bases numbered 6, after V lost 1 base and J lost 2 bases. Germline V gene data show CDR1 as MNHNS and CDR2 as SASEGT. The CDR3 consists of 16 residues. The CDR3 reads CASSEVEAGEQETQYF. DNA of the CDR3: TGTGCCAGCAGTGAAGTGGAAGCGGGAGAGCAAGAGACCCAGTACTTC.

V is TRBV28 and J is TRBJ2-7, with 7 nucleotides matching TRBD1. This CDR3 has 13 residues. With V trimmed by 7 bases and J by 6 bases, 9 bases remained unmatched. Germline lookup yields CDR1 MDHEN and CDR2 SYDVKM. The CDR3 nucleotides read TGTGCCAGCACCCTTCCTACAGGGGTCGAGCAGTACTTC. It translates to CASTLPTGVEQYF.

The V gene is TRBV5-1, the J gene TRBJ2-7; 8 bases agree with TRBD2. Per germline, CDR1 SGHRS and CDR2 YFSETQ. The CDR3 is 15 residues long. The V and J ends lost 3 bases and 6 bases, in that order; junction bases with no gene match: 11. CDR3 sequence (DNA): TGCGCCAGCAGCTCGAGAGCGGGAGTCTCCCTCGAGCAGTACTTC. Translated, it gives CASSSRAGVSLEQYF. Full variable domain (rest looked up from reference TRBV5-1 and TRBJ2-7): KAGVTQTPRYLIKTRGQQVTLSCSPISGHRSVSWYQQTPGQGLQFLFEYFSETQRNKGNFPGRFSGRQFSNSRSEMNVSTLELGDSALYLCASSSRAGVSLEQYFGPGTRLTVT.

The rearrangement joins TRBV9 to TRBJ1-5; D is unresolved. The CDR3 spans 14 residues. Trimming pared 4 bases from V and 2 bases from J, leaving 10 bases between. Germline assignment: CDR1 SGDLS and CDR2 YYNGEE. The CDR3 spells CASSLGGGNQPQHF. The DNA for the CDR3 is TGTGCCAGCAGCCTGGGCGGGGGCAATCAGCCCCAGCATTTT.

The V and J genes are TRBV2 and TRBJ2-7; TRBD2 matches at 9 bases. Germline assignment: CDR1 SNHLY and CDR2 FYNNEI. The CDR3 spans 15 residues. J was trimmed by 2 bases and V by 2 bases; bases with no gene match: 4. CDR3 region: CASSESTSGTYEQYF. The DNA for the CDR3 is TGTGCCAGCAGTGAATCGACTAGCGGAACCTACGAGCAGTACTTC.

V usage is TRBV5-1 and J usage is TRBJ2-3, with 12 nucleotides matching TRBD2. The CDR3 sequence is 18 residues long. Trimming took 2 bases from V and 1 from J; bases not matched to a gene: 8. The germline V gene has CDR1 SGHRS and CDR2 YFSETQ. The CDR3 region is CASSFTSGRRYRTDTQYF. As DNA, the CDR3 is TGCGCCAGCAGCTTTACTAGCGGGAGGCGCTACCGCACAGATACGCAGTATTTT.

The chain uses TRBV5-1 and TRBJ1-2; 10 bases agree with TRBD1. The V gene's germline CDR1 is SGHRS and CDR2 YFSETQ. J lost 6 bases, V lost 3 bases, and 8 bases had no gene match. The CDR3 has 15 residues. CDR3 nucleotide sequence: TGCGCCAGCAGCTCTGGTCAGACAGGGGGCGATGGCTACACCTTC. Its translation: CASSSGQTGGDGYTF. The full variable domain, in which reference TRBV5-1 and TRBJ1-2 provide the parts outside the CDR3, is KAGVTQTPRYLIKTRGQQVTLSCSPISGHRSVSWYQQTPGQGLQFLFEYFSETQRNKGNFPGRFSGRQFSNSRSEMNVSTLELGDSALYLCASSSGQTGGDGYTFGSGTRLTVV.

The chain couples TRBV5-1 to TRBJ2-2, with 9 bases that match TRBD2. V trimming: 0 bases; J trimming: 4 bases; junction bases outside the gene matches: 4. The CDR3 spans 16 residues. Germline V gives CDR1 SGHRS, CDR2 YFSETQ. The CDR3 DNA is TGCGCCAGCAGCTTGGGGCCTAGCGGGATCACCGGGGAGCTGTTTTTT. This gives the protein CASSLGPSGITGELFF.

The chain employs TRBV7-9 and TRBJ1-1; D is unresolved. V dropped 5 bases and J dropped 7 bases, with 11 bases sitting between them. In germline, CDR1 is SEHNR, CDR2 FQNEAQ (reference sequence). CDR3 length: 12 amino acids. In nucleotides, the CDR3 is TGTGCCAGCAGCCTGAAGACGGGTGAAGCTTTCTTT. Residues: CASSLKTGEAFF.

CDR3 coding DNA: TGCAGCGTTGTTAGGACCGGCGGGCGATACAATGAGCAGTTCTTC. Encoded protein: CSVVRTGGRYNEQFF. This sequence joins TRBV29-1 and TRBJ2-1, with D possibly being TRBD2 (5 bases). CDR1 and CDR2 (germline): SQVTM, ANQGSEA. The CDR3 covers 15 residues. V lost 4 bases and J 4 bases, leaving 17 bases between the germline ends.

The CDR3 is CSVYTGLGYNEQFF. CDR3 bases: TGCAGCGTTTATACAGGGTTGGGGTACAATGAGCAGTTCTTC. The V call is TRBV29-1, the J call TRBJ2-1; D is perhaps TRBD1 (6 bases). The ends were cut back, 5 bases at V and 4 bases at J, with 15 bases in the middle. CDR1 is SQVTM, CDR2 ANQGSEA, per germline. This CDR3 spans 14 amino acids.

The CDR3 DNA sequence: TGCGCCAGCAGCCTATGGACTAGCGGGAGTGTTAGTGAGCAGTACTTC. Translated, it gives CASSLWTSGSVSEQYF. This chain uses TRBV5-1 with TRBJ2-7; 13 nucleotides agree with TRBD2. Germline CDR1 is SGHRS and CDR2 is YFSETQ. CDR3 length: 16 amino acids. V trimming: 4 bases; J trimming: 7 bases; junction bases outside the gene matches: 11.

The rearrangement joins TRBV7-8 to TRBJ2-7; 7 bases align to TRBD2. The germline gives CDR1 SGHVS, CDR2 FQNEAQ. V lost 1 base and J lost 2; bases outside the gene matches: 8. This CDR3 is 16 amino acids long. The CDR3 sequence: CASSLVSGDLTYEQYF. The DNA of the CDR3 is TGTGCCAGCAGCTTAGTGAGCGGGGATTTGACCTACGAGCAGTACTTC.

The chain joins TRBV19 to TRBJ2-1; 8 bases map to TRBD2. The CDR3 runs to 15 residues. V shed 8 bases and J 1 base; nucleotides not matched to a gene: 7. From germline, CDR1 is LNHDA and CDR2 SQIVND (reference sequence). CDR3 in DNA: TGTGCCAGTGTCGGTATAGCGGGATCCTACAATGAGCAGTTCTTC. Protein: CASVGIAGSYNEQFF.